This record looks at one TCR beta chain sequence and its context. This clonotype turned up a few times. What antigen it recognizes has not been identified. The input lacks base qualities; no much larger clone sits a single base away. According to the study, the label for this sample's treatment or condition signals: allogeneic hematopoietic cell transplantation with graft depleted of TCRalphabeta T cells and CD19 B cells. The transplant recipients were children given TCRalphabeta/CD19-depleted allogeneic hematopoietic cell grafts. Sequences SGHVS (CDR1) and FQNEAQ (CDR2) are obtained from the germline V gene. From the cysteine through the phenylalanine, the CDR3 covers 17 amino acids. Left in the record is the CDR3 DNA by itself, 51 bases read in frame from the first base. Trimming removed 4 bases from V and 7 bases from J, leaving 25 bases between the germline ends. This record belongs to a study of T-cell reconstitution after alpha-beta-depleted transplantation in children (dated by TCRdb to about 2016). In the study overall: Using TCR repertoire profiling, the study quantitatively followed how T-cell immune reconstitution unfolded in children after TCRalphabeta/CD19-depleted allogeneic hematopoietic cell transplantation. Results the study describes overall, beyond this receptor: Apparently early alphabetaT-cell count recovery about two months after transplant reportedly relied on only several hundred rapidly expanded clones derived from non-depleted graft cells. Over the following months the frequencies of hyperexpanded clones went down, and after one year T-cell counts and TCRbeta diversity were mostly credited to newly produced T cells. The high TCRbeta diversity at day 60 in some patients was ascribed to recipient T cells and intrathymic progenitors that had survived conditioning.

Libraries were made using PCR. Sequencing took place on an Illumina HiSeq 2500. TCR library preparation used molecular barcoding, with unique molecular identifiers applied to normalize quantification of the TCRbeta repertoire. TCRdb reprocessing: public reads trimmed at Q25 with fastp, clones called with MiXCR, in-frame beta chains kept. Under each unique CDR3 protein, matching rows form one entry showing the most common genes and DNA. Recorded for this sample are tens of thousands of distinct CDR3 sequences; less than 20% of them occurred a single time. The ten largest clones capture around a fifth of the sample.

The sequence is built from TRBV7-8 and TRBJ1-2, with TRBD1 perhaps the D gene, on 6 matching bases. The sequenced sample was PBMCs, mostly from graft donor cells, obtained 180 days after TCRalphabeta/CD19-depleted stem cell transplant. This receptor was taken from a male patient between 2 and 9 years old who had a stem cell transplant for acute lymphoblastic leukemia, so the T cells may come from the graft donor. This receptor carries the CDR3 CASSSLRRTVRMAGYTF. The nucleotide sequence reads as follows: TGTGCCAGCAGCTCCCTGAGGAGGACAGTTCGAATGGCTGGCTACACCTTC.